Below are 18 T cell receptor beta chains sequenced from a single sample in a study of blood T cell repertoires in COVID-19. Generated by immunoSEQ multiplex PCR, the TCRdb table keeps only in-frame clones and is missing some. The profile shows fewer than 500,000 clones, about 85% of them singletons. The sample consisted of PBMCs or T cells enriched from blood (not recorded which). All receptors come from a woman younger than 30 with acute COVID-19.

The chain is built from TRBV10-1 and TRBJ2-5; 9 positions agree with TRBD1. CDR1 and CDR2 from the germline V gene are WNHNN and SYGVQD (reference sequence). The CDR3 length is 16 residues. After removal of 0 bases from V and 5 bases from J, the junction contained 7 bases not matched to a gene. The CDR3 is CASSESLGTGKETQYF. The CDR3 bases are TGCGCCAGCAGTGAGTCACTCGGGACAGGGAAGGAGACCCAGTACTTC.

This clone was observed a few times. V gene TRBV5-6 combines with J gene TRBJ1-1; 7 positions agree with TRBD1. CDR3 length: 15 amino acids. Germline CDR1 reads SGHDT; CDR2 reads YYEEEE. V was pared by 6 bases and J by 2 bases, with 10 bases of the junction left unmatched. The CDR3 loop reads CASTLSDRLNTEAFF. In DNA, the CDR3 is TGTGCCAGCACCCTTTCGGACAGGCTCAACACTGAAGCTTTCTTT. The complete variable domain, with remaining parts taken from reference TRBV5-6 and TRBJ1-1, reads DAGVTQSPTHLIKTRGQQVTLRCSPKSGHDTVSWYQQALGQGPQFIFQYYEEEERQRGNFPDRFSGHQFPNYSSELNVNALLLGDSALYLCASTLSDRLNTEAFFGQGTRLTVV.

The gene calls are TRBV19 and TRBJ1-5, with 10 bases lining up with TRBD1. Looked up from germline, CDR1 is LNHDA and CDR2 is SQIVND (reference sequence). The V and J ends lost 5 bases and 5 bases, in that order; junction bases with no gene match: 3. The CDR3 length is 14 residues. CDR3 amino acids: CASSRDRGDQPQHF. The CDR3 nucleotides are TGTGCCAGTAGTCGGGACAGGGGAGATCAGCCCCAGCATTTT.

Of note for this clone: Distinct nucleotide sequences in the sample also encode this CDR3. The J gene is TRBJ2-1, the V gene TRBV9, with D unclear. Germline V gene data show CDR1 as SGDLS and CDR2 as YYNGEE. CDR3 length equals 15 residues. V lost 0 bases to trimming and J lost 0 bases, with 7 bases between them. The CDR3 DNA follows: TGTGCCAGCAGCGTAGGTTCTAGCTCCTACAATGAGCAGTTCTTC. It is translated as CASSVGSSSYNEQFF.

This clone was seen more than once but under ten times. V gene TRBV11-2 combines with J gene TRBJ2-3; D may be TRBD2 (5 bases). V dropped 6 bases and J dropped 1 base, with 11 bases sitting between them. Germline CDR1 SGHAT, CDR2 FQNNGV. The CDR3 extends over 14 amino acids. CDR3 sequence (DNA): TGTGCCAGCAGGGCATTGAGGGGCACAGATACGCAGTATTTT. Residues: CASRALRGTDTQYF.

The chain joins TRBV7-2 to TRBJ2-2; possibly TRBD2 for D (6 bases). This CDR3 is built from 15 residues. The germline V gene has CDR1 SGHTA and CDR2 FQGNSA. V lost 5 bases, J lost 0 bases, and 10 bases lay in between. The CDR3 DNA reads TGTGCCAGCAGCGCGGGGCAGGCGAACACCGGGGAGCTGTTTTTT. This codes for CASSAGQANTGELFF.

The chain employs TRBV20-1 and TRBJ2-7, with 7 bases identical to TRBD2. Per germline, CDR1 DFQATT and CDR2 SNEGSKA (reference sequence). The length of the CDR3 is 16 residues. V shed 3 bases, J shed 2 bases, and the junction held 13 bases outside the gene matches. The CDR3 bases are TGCAGTGCTAGTGCCACCGGGACTATCCCCCCCTACGAGCAGTACTTC. Translated: CSASATGTIPPYEQYF.

This clone was picked up one time. J is TRBJ1-5 and V is TRBV6-5, with D possibly TRBD1 on 6 matching bases. CDR1 is MNHEY and CDR2 is SVGAGI in the germline V gene. The CDR3 is 15 amino acids. The V end was cut by 5 bases, the J end by 4 bases, with 15 bases between. In DNA, the CDR3 is TGTGCCAGCAGTCCAAGGACAGCCCAGAATCAGCCCCAGCATTTT. This sequence encodes CASSPRTAQNQPQHF.

This clone was observed a handful of times. J is TRBJ1-4 and V is TRBV7-2, with a possible D match to TRBD1 (6 bases). Germline V gene lookup returns CDR1 SGHTA and CDR2 FQGNSA. With 1 base removed from V and 7 bases from J, the gap between germline ends came to 16 bases. The CDR3 is 16 residues long. The CDR3 DNA follows: TGTGCCAGCAGCTTAGGGAACAGGGCCATTGGTGAAAAACTGTTTTTT. Its translation is CASSLGNRAIGEKLFF.

V is TRBV5-1 and J is TRBJ1-2, with D uncertain. V was clipped by 4 bases and J by 1 base, with 8 bases between them. CDR3 size: 13 residues. The V gene's germline CDR1 is SGHRS and CDR2 YFSETQ. The CDR3 here is CASSPGGNYGYTF. The CDR3 nucleotides are TGCGCCAGCAGCCCAGGTGGTAACTATGGCTACACCTTC.

This clone is a singleton in its sample. J is TRBJ1-1 and V is TRBV12-3 or TRBV12-4; D gene ambiguous. Trimming removed 6 bases from V and 3 bases from J, with 8 bases in between. CDR3 size: 12 residues. The CDR3 reads CASRLPDTEAFF. The CDR3 DNA follows: TGTGCCAGCAGACTCCCGGACACTGAAGCTTTCTTT.

V and J are TRBV5-5 and TRBJ1-2; D not certain. This CDR3 region has 15 residues. Trimming took 4 bases from V and 0 from J, leaving 13 bases between them. Germline V gives CDR1 SGHKS, CDR2 YYEKEE (reference sequence). As DNA, the CDR3 is TGTGCCAGCAGCGGCCAGGCGTCGGCTAACTATGGCTACACCTTC. Its translation: CASSGQASANYGYTF.

Note on this clone: The sample contains more than one DNA sequence encoding this CDR3. J is TRBJ2-7 and V is TRBV7-9; D ambiguous. Germline CDR1 SEHNR, CDR2 FQNEAQ (reference sequence). The CDR3 length is 13 residues. V was clipped by 0 bases and J by 2 bases, with 5 bases between them. The CDR3 coding sequence is TGTGCCAGCAGCTTAGCGAACACCTACGAGCAGTACTTC. As protein: CASSLANTYEQYF.

V is TRBV19 and J is TRBJ2-1; a weak D match, TRBD2 (6 bases). Trimming took 3 bases from V and 7 from J, leaving 16 bases between them. Germline CDR1 and CDR2: LNHDA and SQIVND (reference sequence). This CDR3 region has 15 residues. Here the CDR3 DNA reads TGTGCCAGTAGTATTCTCGGGAGCGCGGTGAATGAGCAGTTCTTC. Translation gives CASSILGSAVNEQFF.

The chain combines TRBV20-1 with TRBJ1-3; no definite D call. The CDR3 is 15 residues long. Per germline, CDR1 DFQATT and CDR2 SNEGSKA (reference sequence). V was shortened by 3 bases and J by 0 bases, with 12 bases between the two germline ends. This CDR3 is CSASLQFDSGNTIYF. The CDR3, as DNA: TGCAGTGCTAGTCTTCAGTTCGACTCTGGAAACACCATATATTTT.

This chain joins TRBV28 and TRBJ1-5, with 9 bases lining up with TRBD1. The CDR3 runs 16 residues. CDR1 MDHEN and CDR2 SYDVKM come from the germline V gene. Trimming took 2 bases from V and 6 from J; bases not matched to a gene: 8. This CDR3 reads CASSLPRQGGGQPQHF. The CDR3 bases are TGTGCCAGCAGTTTACCCCGACAGGGGGGCGGTCAGCCCCAGCATTTT. Variable domain in full (rest from reference TRBV28 and TRBJ1-5): DVKVTQSSRYLVKRTGEKVFLECVQDMDHENMFWYRQDPGLGLRLIYFSYDVKMKEKGDIPEGYSVSREKKERFSLILESASTNQTSMYLCASSLPRQGGGQPQHFGDGTRLSIL.

V usage is TRBV30 and J usage is TRBJ1-1, with D uncertain. The CDR3 spans 14 residues. The germline gives CDR1 GTSNPN, CDR2 SVGIG (reference sequence). Trimming removed 2 bases at V and 0 bases at J, with 10 bases between. The CDR3 DNA follows: TGTGCCTGGAGTACCACCGGGGTGAACACTGAAGCTTTCTTT. It codes for CAWSTTGVNTEAFF.

This clone is a singleton in its sample. The CDR3 is CASRDRVDSPLHF. CDR3 coding DNA: TGCGCCAGCAGGGACAGGGTGGATTCACCCCTCCACTTT. The chain recombines TRBV10-2 with TRBJ1-6, with TRBD1 identical over 8 bases. Losses at the gene ends were 6 bases for V and 8 bases for J; bases not matched to a gene: 3. Germline assignment: CDR1 WSHSY and CDR2 SAAADI. The CDR3 runs to 13 residues.